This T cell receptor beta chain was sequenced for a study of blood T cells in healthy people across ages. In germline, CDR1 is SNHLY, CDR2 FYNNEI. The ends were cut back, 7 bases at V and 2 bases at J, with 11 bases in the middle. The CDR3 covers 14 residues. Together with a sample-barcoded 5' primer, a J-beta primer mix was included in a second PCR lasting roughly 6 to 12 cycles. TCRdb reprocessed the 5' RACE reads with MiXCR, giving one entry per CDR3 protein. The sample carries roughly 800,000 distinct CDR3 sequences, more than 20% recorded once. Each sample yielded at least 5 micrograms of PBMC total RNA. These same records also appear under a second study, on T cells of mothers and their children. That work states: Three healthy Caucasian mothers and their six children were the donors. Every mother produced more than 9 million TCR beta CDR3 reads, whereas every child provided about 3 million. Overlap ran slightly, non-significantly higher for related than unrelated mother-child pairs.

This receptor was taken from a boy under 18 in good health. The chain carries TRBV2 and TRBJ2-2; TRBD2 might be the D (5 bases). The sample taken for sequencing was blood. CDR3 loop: CASIPGRNTGELFF. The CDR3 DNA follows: TGTGCCAGCATACCGGGGAGAAACACCGGGGAGCTGTTTTTT.